This TCR beta chain was identified during a study of shared T cell receptors in the human thymus. The CDR3 spans 14 residues. Per the germline V gene, CDR1 is LGHNA and CDR2 is YSLEER. V dropped 5 bases and J dropped 8 bases, with 16 bases sitting between them. Assay used: immunoSEQ multiplex PCR; TCRdb lists only in-frame clones, some missing. The sample lists about 710,000 clones; around 87% were seen once. These data also formed part of another study, on human thymus T cells. That source adds: Related research examined unrelated individuals and reported that their thymic repertoires overlapped highly.

The chain has TRBV4-3 and TRBJ2-1; possibly TRBD2 for D (6 bases). This receptor was taken from a boy under three years old with a congenital heart defect. The sample consisted of thymocytes. The CDR3 spells CASSKRLVGHEQFF. CDR3 bases: TGCGCCAGCAGCAAGAGACTAGTAGGCCATGAGCAGTTCTTC.